Following are 9 T cell receptor beta chains from one sample sequenced in a study of cytomegalovirus exposure and HLA in healthy donors. 60 Vbeta and 13 Jbeta primers were used in PCR. The data were produced by immunoSEQ multiplex PCR, yet TCRdb's version contains in-frame clones alone and is incomplete. The sample lists about 150,000 clones, approximately 72% occurring once. Sequenced input: PBMCs. These TCRs come from a woman aged 60-75 years in good health and CMV-seronegative.

This clone has just a few counts. CDR3 sequence: CASSEQGGASYEQYF. The DNA for the CDR3 is TGTGCCAGCAGTGAACAGGGCGGCGCCTCCTACGAGCAGTACTTC. V and J are TRBV6-1 and TRBJ2-5; maybe TRBD1 (5 bases). Matching the DNA end better, TRBJ2-7 makes the J call doubtful. Germline V gene data show CDR1 as MNHNS and CDR2 as SASEGT. This CDR3 contains 15 residues.

The chain has TRBV28 and TRBJ1-5; the match to TRBD1 covers 7 bases. Unmatched junction bases numbered 4, after V lost 5 bases and J lost 6 bases. Germline V CDR1 and CDR2: MDHEN, SYDVKM. The CDR3 loop spans 13 amino acids. The CDR3 region has the DNA TGTGCCAGCAGTCGAGGGGGCCGTCAGCCCCAGCATTTT. This encodes CASSRGGRQPQHF.

This chain links TRBV5-4 with TRBJ2-1; 8 bases are shared with TRBD2. Germline CDR1 is SGHNT and CDR2 is YYREEE (reference sequence). After removal of 1 base from V and 9 bases from J, the junction contained 3 bases not matched to a gene. This CDR3 is built from 13 residues. The CDR3 reads CASSLRGGGEQFF. CDR3 in DNA: TGTGCCAGCAGCTTGCGGGGGGGTGGTGAGCAGTTCTTC.

The table lists this clone with a few counts. This chain's CDR3 is CASSYSSSGSRNEQFF. CDR3 in DNA: TGTGCCAGCAGTTACTCCTCTAGCGGGAGCCGCAATGAGCAGTTCTTC. The gene calls are TRBV6-5 and TRBJ2-1; TRBD2 aligns across 10 bases. CDR3 length equals 16 residues. The trim removed 0 bases at V and 6 bases at J, leaving 5 bases unmatched. Germline V gene lookup returns CDR1 MNHEY and CDR2 SVGAGI.

The chain employs TRBV18 and TRBJ2-7; 12 nucleotides align to TRBD1. Trimming took 6 bases from V and 1 from J; bases not matched to a gene: 10. Germline loops: CDR1 KGHSH, CDR2 LQKENI. The CDR3 extends over 17 amino acids. In nucleotides, the CDR3 is TGTGCCAGCTCTCGGGACAGGGGGCTTGAGGTATCCTACGAGCAGTACTTC. It encodes CASSRDRGLEVSYEQYF.

The V and J genes are TRBV9 and TRBJ2-2; unclear D gene. The CDR3 has 15 amino acids. From germline, CDR1 is SGDLS and CDR2 YYNGEE. V lost 0 bases, J lost 1 base, and 7 bases lay in between. The DNA of the CDR3 is TGTGCCAGCAGCGTAGAAACTGGGAACACCGGGGAGCTGTTTTTT. Its protein is CASSVETGNTGELFF. The variable domain in full, with the rest retrieved from reference TRBV9 and TRBJ2-2, is DSGVTQTPKHLITATGQRVTLRCSPRSGDLSVYWYQQSLDQGLQFLIQYYNGEERAKGNILERFSAQQFPDLHSELNLSSLELGDSALYFCASSVETGNTGELFFGEGSRLTVL.

This rearrangement joins TRBV11-3 to TRBJ2-5, with a possible D match to TRBD1 (6 bases). The V end lost 0 bases, the J end lost 5 bases, and 13 bases lay between the germline ends. Per the germline V gene, CDR1 is SGHNT and CDR2 is YENEEA. CDR3 length: 15 residues. This CDR3 reads CASSLEWGPEETQYF. The CDR3 region has the DNA TGTGCCAGCAGCTTAGAATGGGGGCCGGAGGAGACCCAGTACTTC.

V usage is TRBV5-4 and J usage is TRBJ2-2, with 11 bases fitting TRBD2. Germline CDR1 is SGHNT and CDR2 is YYREEE (reference sequence). J lost 6 bases, V lost 7 bases, and 5 bases had no gene match. The CDR3 loop spans 14 amino acids. The CDR3 loop is CASVAGGPAGELFF. The DNA of the CDR3 is TGTGCCAGCGTAGCGGGAGGGCCCGCCGGGGAGCTGTTTTTT. The variable domain in full, completed from reference TRBV5-4 and TRBJ2-2, reads ETGVTQSPTHLIKTRGQQVTLRCSSQSGHNTVSWYQQALGQGPQFIFQYYREEENGRGNFPPRFSGLQFPNYSSELNVNALELDDSALYLCASVAGGPAGELFFGEGSRLTVL.

The chain links TRBV5-1 to TRBJ2-1; 11 bases map to TRBD2. There are 15 residues in the CDR3. CDR1 is SGHRS and CDR2 is YFSETQ in the germline V gene. V was clipped by 3 bases and J by 3 bases; unmatched bases: 2. Here the CDR3 DNA reads TGCGCCAGCAGCTCGGGACTAGCGGACTACAATGAGCAGTTCTTC. Protein product: CASSSGLADYNEQFF.